This T cell receptor beta chain was observed in a study of response to subunit inactivated influenza vaccine listed by TCRdb under 2018. Background on the whole study: Deep quantitative T cell receptor repertoire profiling was used in the study to track responses to a trivalent subunit inactivated influenza vaccine. General study outcomes and caveats: The authors suggested that each seasonal influenza vaccination may recruit only a limited number of new T cells.

The library was obtained by RT-PCR. Reads for this sample came from an Illumina HiSeq 2500. TCRdb's own reprocessing of the public reads used fastp at Q25 and MiXCR and kept productive beta chains. Rows merge per CDR3 protein into single entries with the most common DNA and genes. For this sample there are 500,000 or so distinct CDR3 sequences; approximately 16% appear just once. In total, the top ten clones hold less than 4% of the sample. Inclusive of the bounding cysteine and phenylalanine, the CDR3 is 15 residues long. CDR3 DNA only is kept here, 45 bases in frame from base 1. Clipping removes 2 bases from V and 7 bases from J, with 5 as the unmatched junction base count. The germline V gene yields KGHDR for CDR1 and SFDVKD for CDR2. A few counts support this clonotype. Its target antigen remains unknown. Base qualities were left out, and no much larger clone turns up one base away.

This clonotype originated in a man in his fifties or sixties who received an inactivated influenza vaccine. Donor details come from another sample of the same person, matched by shared clones. The sample was CD4+ T cells sorted from PBMCs, taken around 25 months after vaccination. Recombination linked TRBV24-1 to TRBJ2-7; 12 bases in between match TRBD1. The CDR3 protein sequence reads: CATSDSGQGAGEQYF. The DNA reads TGTGCCACCAGTGATTCGGGACAGGGGGCCGGAGAGCAGTACTTC.